This T cell receptor beta chain is drawn from a study of identical twins. The CDR3 runs 15 residues. V was cut by 3 bases and J by 0 bases, with 12 bases left in between. Germline V gene sequence: CDR1 MDHEN, CDR2 SYDVKM. TCRdb called the 5' RACE reads again in MiXCR, with one record for every CDR3 protein. The sample yields about 1.7 million distinct CDR3 sequences, more than 30% seen once. Material: cord blood. This receptor was taken from a newborn girl in good health. The J gene is TRBJ2-7, the V gene TRBV28; D is ambiguous. The CDR3 DNA sequence: TGTGCCAGCAGTTTTGGGCCGATCAGCTCCTACGAGCAGTACTTC. It encodes CASSFGPISSYEQYF.